This paragraph covers one T cell receptor (beta chain) sequence. The sample is drawn from a study of CD8+ T cells in alopecia areata. Study details: Treated individuals took tofacitinib by mouth, 5 to 10 mg twice daily.

Investigators isolated RNA and reverse transcribed it into cDNA to act as the sequencing template. Sequencing was performed with immunoSEQ multiplex PCR; in TCRdb, only in-frame clones are kept and a portion is missing. The data contain some 130,000 clones, about 57% of them seen just once; the ten biggest clones take up roughly 4.5%. The CDR3 is 13 residues long. From germline, CDR1 is SGHTA and CDR2 FQGNSA. V was trimmed by 5 bases and J by 8 bases, leaving 13 bases between them. This sequence originates from a human donor with alopecia areata. This sample comprised CD4+ T cells sorted from blood, obtained at week 0. This rearrangement joins TRBV7-2 to TRBJ2-1; D is possibly TRBD2 (5 bases). CDR3 sequence (DNA): TGTGCCAGCAGCCGTTACGGGATGGATGAGCAGTTCTTC. As protein: CASSRYGMDEQFF.